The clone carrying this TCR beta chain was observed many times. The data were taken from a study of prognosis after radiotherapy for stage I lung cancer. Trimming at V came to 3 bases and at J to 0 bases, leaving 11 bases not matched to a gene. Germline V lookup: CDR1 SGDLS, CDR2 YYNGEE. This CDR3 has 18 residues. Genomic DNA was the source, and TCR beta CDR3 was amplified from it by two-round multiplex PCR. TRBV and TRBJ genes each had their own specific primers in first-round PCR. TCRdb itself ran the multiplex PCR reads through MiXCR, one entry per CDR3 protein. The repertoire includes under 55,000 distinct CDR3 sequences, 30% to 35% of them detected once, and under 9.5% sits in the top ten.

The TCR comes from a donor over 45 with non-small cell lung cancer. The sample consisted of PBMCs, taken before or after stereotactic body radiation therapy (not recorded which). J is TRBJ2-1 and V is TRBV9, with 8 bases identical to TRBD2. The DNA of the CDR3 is TGTGCCAGCAGCGCTGAAAATAGCGGGGCGAGCTCCTACAATGAGCAGTTCTTC. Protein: CASSAENSGASSYNEQFF.